The clone carrying this T cell receptor beta chain was found many times. V was pared by 3 bases and J by 4 bases, with 5 bases of the junction left unmatched. CDR3 length: 14 residues. Germline CDR1 reads SGHRS; CDR2 reads YFSETQ. Semi-nested PCR with Nested Universal Primer A followed constant-region reverse priming of full-length variable regions. One entry per CDR3 protein, called by TCRdb with MiXCR from the 5' RACE reads. The sample holds tens of thousands of distinct CDR3 sequences; more than 20% are singletons and the top ten take around 3%. The chain joins TRBV5-1 to TRBJ2-5; 8 bases are a match to TRBD2. Sequenced material: tumor-infiltrating naive CD4+ T cells sorted from the breast tumor. The subset was: naive CD4+ T cells, CD4+CD45RA+CD25-. The clonotype originates from a female donor with breast cancer. CDR3 residues: CASSSGRAGETQYF. As DNA, the CDR3 is TGCGCCAGCAGCTCCGGGAGGGCCGGAGAGACCCAGTACTTC. Filled out from reference TRBV5-1 and TRBJ2-5, the complete variable domain reads KAGVTQTPRYLIKTRGQQVTLSCSPISGHRSVSWYQQTPGQGLQFLFEYFSETQRNKGNFPGRFSGRQFSNSRSEMNVSTLELGDSALYLCASSSGRAGETQYFGPGTRLLVL.